The 8 T cell receptor beta chains below all came from one sample that was sequenced in a study of shared clonotypes between healthy human individuals. Naive CD8 cells lacked CD45RO, underwent positive selection for CCR7 and left out terminally differentiated effector memory CD45RA+ cells. Profiling relied on immunoSEQ multiplex PCR, and the TCRdb table lists in-frame clones only, not all of them. The sample contains about 1,800,000 clones, around 96% of which appear only once. Sequencing was done on a sample of naive CD8+ T cells sorted from blood. The receptors originated from a man aged 18-30 years in good health.

This chain joins TRBV6-5 and TRBJ2-7; possibly TRBD2 for D (6 bases). CDR3 length equals 12 residues. The ends were cut back, 6 bases at V and 6 bases at J, with 12 bases in the middle. Per the germline V gene, CDR1 is MNHEY and CDR2 is SVGAGI. The DNA for the CDR3 is TGTGCCAGCAGGGGACTGCAGGCCGAGCAGTACTTC. Translation gives CASRGLQAEQYF.

The chain is built from TRBV5-8 and TRBJ1-2; D is perhaps TRBD1 (6 bases). Trimming shortened V by 4 bases and J by 4 bases, and 17 bases separated the two germline ends. This CDR3 spans 15 amino acids. Germline lookup yields CDR1 SGHTS and CDR2 YDEGEE. The DNA of the CDR3 is TGTGCCAGCAGCCTAATCAACAGGGAAAGCTATGGCTACACCTTC. Translated, it gives CASSLINRESYGYTF.

The chain links TRBV29-1 to TRBJ2-2; D is perhaps TRBD1 or TRBD2 (5 bases each). The length of the CDR3 is 13 residues. CDR1 is SQVTM, CDR2 ANQGSEA, per germline. V was trimmed by 7 bases and J by 7 bases, leaving 16 bases between them. The DNA for the CDR3 is TGCAGCGCCCCGGGACCCCTGGGCGGGGAGCTGTTTTTT. Translation: CSAPGPLGGELFF.

The rearrangement links TRBV7-9 to TRBJ2-7; unclear D gene. The V end was cut by 1 base, the J end by 4 bases, with 8 bases between. Germline CDR1 SEHNR, CDR2 FQNEAQ (reference sequence). There are 13 residues in the CDR3. CDR3: CASSLDPWYEQYF. The CDR3 DNA sequence: TGTGCCAGCAGCTTAGATCCGTGGTACGAGCAGTACTTC.

This clone was seen a single time. This chain connects TRBV7-6 to TRBJ1-1, with 10 bases that match TRBD1. CDR1 and CDR2 from the germline V gene are SGHVS and FNYEAQ. The ends lost 4 bases at V and 0 bases at J; junction bases unmatched: 11. This CDR3 is 18 amino acids long. CDR3 region: CASSSFFVTGGLNTEAFF. The CDR3 DNA is TGTGCCAGCAGCTCCTTTTTCGTGACAGGGGGCCTGAACACTGAAGCTTTCTTT. Full variable domain (remainder filled in from reference TRBV7-6 and TRBJ1-1): GAGVSQSPRYKVTKRGQDVALRCDPISGHVSLYWYRQALGQGPEFLTYFNYEAQQDKSGLPNDRFSAERPEGSISTLTIQRTEQRDSAMYRCASSSFFVTGGLNTEAFFGQGTRLTVV.

The gene calls are TRBV4-3 and TRBJ2-3; 9 bases align to TRBD2. Trimming cost V 1 base and J 6 bases; bases outside gene matches: 11. The CDR3 is 17 amino acids. Germline assignment: CDR1 LGHNA and CDR2 YSLEER. The CDR3 DNA reads as TGCGCCAGCAGCCAAGCGGCTAGCGGGATAGGGCTGGATACGCAGTATTTT. This gives the protein CASSQAASGIGLDTQYF.

V gene TRBV4-1 combines with J gene TRBJ1-2; a weak D match, TRBD1 (5 bases). CDR1 is MGHRA and CDR2 is YSYEKL in the germline V gene. The CDR3 contains 14 residues. V was clipped by 2 bases and J by 2 bases, with 9 bases between them. DNA of the CDR3: TGCGCCAGCAGCCAACTAGGGGTGAACTATGGCTACACCTTC. Protein: CASSQLGVNYGYTF.

The rearrangement uses TRBV13 and TRBJ2-3; TRBD2 matches at 10 bases. Unmatched junction bases numbered 10, after V lost 2 bases and J lost 2 bases. This CDR3 is 18 amino acids long. Per germline, CDR1 PRHDT and CDR2 FYEKMQ (reference sequence). The chain's CDR3 is CASSLSSGGARVTDTQYF. In DNA, the CDR3 is TGTGCCAGCAGCTTATCGAGCGGGGGGGCCCGGGTCACAGATACGCAGTATTTT.